The clone carrying this TCR beta chain was recorded a few times. Antigen specificity is unknown. These data belong to a study of blood T cells in healthy people across ages. Study-wide results and limits: No one knew whether donors had CMV, which possibly confounded expanded clonotype changes.

V shed 3 bases and J 2 bases; nucleotides not matched to a gene: 4. Germline V CDR1 and CDR2: MNHEY, SMNVEV (reference sequence). The CDR3 runs to 16 residues. A second PCR, run for about 7 to 11 cycles, used a sample-barcoded 5' primer plus a J-beta primer mix. Unique molecular identifiers of 12 random nucleotides labeled each cDNA. At least 2.5 million CDR3-containing paired-end reads were obtained per sample. TCRdb itself ran the 5' RACE reads through MiXCR, one entry per CDR3 protein. The table has around 800,000 distinct CDR3 sequences, approximately 24% seen once. These data are also associated with another study on T cells of mothers and their children. From that paper: Compared with unrelated pairs, related mother-child pairs had slightly higher, non-significant overlap.

Sequences were obtained from blood. The receptor comes from a boy aged 10-17 years in good health. The chain recombines TRBV27 with TRBJ2-3, with 11 bases aligning to TRBD2. DNA for the CDR3: TGTGCCAGCAGTTTCTCGACTAGCGGGGTCACAGATACGCAGTATTTT. It specifies CASSFSTSGVTDTQYF.